This is a list of T cell receptor beta chains from one sample in a study of cytomegalovirus exposure and HLA in healthy donors. The table came from immunoSEQ multiplex PCR; TCRdb's copy has only in-frame clones and leaves some out. The sample contains approximately 280,000 clones, 88% of which appear only once. The sample taken for sequencing was PBMCs. All receptors derive from a woman younger than 30 in good health and CMV-seronegative. CDR3s include the opening cysteine and the closing phenylalanine or tryptophan. The order of the fields is J gene, V gene, clone size, D gene, CDR3 DNA, CDR3 protein. D genes are given only for firm matches. The size field is filled for only some rows; it gives once, few, many or a size class.

TRBJ2-1,TRBV9,-,TRBD2,TGTGCCAGCAGCGTAGTGGGGGGAGGGCCGAGTTGGAATGAGCAGTTCTTC,CASSVVGGGPSWNEQFF
TRBJ1-1,TRBV28,-,TRBD1,TGTGCCAGCAGCCTTACAGGGGGATGGACTGAAGCTTTCTTT,CASSLTGGWTEAFF
TRBJ2-1,TRBV19,-,-,TGTGCCAGTAGTATACACATCTCCTACAATGAGCAGTTCTTC,CASSIHISYNEQFF
TRBJ2-7,TRBV21-1,-,-,TGTGCCAGCAGCAAAGATCCCAAGGACCAGGGGGATCCCTACGAGCAGTACTTC,CASSKDPKDQGDPYEQYF
TRBJ2-7,TRBV7-2,-,-,TGTGCCAGCAGCACCGCCGGGGAGCAGTACTTC,CASSTAGEQYF
TRBJ2-6,TRBV30,-,-,TGTGCCTGGAACAGGGAGCGTTCGGGGGCCAACGTCCTGACTTTC,CAWNRERSGANVLTF
TRBJ2-1,TRBV29-1,-,TRBD2,TGCAGCGTCCCCGAGGGGCGGGAGGTAAGCGAGCAGTTCTTC,CSVPEGREVSEQFF
TRBJ2-2,TRBV28,-,-,TGTGCCAGCAGTCCAACTGACACCGGGGAGCTGTTTTTT,CASSPTDTGELFF
TRBJ1-1,TRBV6-5,-,TRBD1,TGTGCCAGCAGGGCAGGGGGCTGGCCTGAAGCTTTCTTT,CASRAGGWPEAFF
TRBJ1-2,TRBV28,-,TRBD1,TGTGCCAGCCTCTACTCACCGGGACAGGGGGTTAGCTATGGCTACACCTTC,CASLYSPGQGVSYGYTF
TRBJ2-3,TRBV19,-,-,TGTGCCAGTAGTATAGGAGGGTCGGGAGCTAAAGCAGATACGCAGTATTTT,CASSIGGSGAKADTQYF
TRBJ2-7,TRBV13,-,-,TGTGCCAGCAGCTCCAGGGGTTCGCAGTACTTC,CASSSRGSQYF
TRBJ1-5,TRBV19,-,-,TGTGCCAGTAGCATTCGGGGGGCAGGCTTCAATCAGCCCCAGCATTTT,CASSIRGAGFNQPQHF
TRBJ1-4,TRBV14,-,-,TGTGCCAGCAGCCAAGTATACCCGGGTGCTAATGAAAAACTGTTTTTT,CASSQVYPGANEKLFF
TRBJ1-1,TRBV18,few,TRBD1,TGTGCCAGCTCACCGAACAGGGGAGGAGACACTGAAGCTTTCTTT,CASSPNRGGDTEAFF
TRBJ2-1,TRBV29-1,-,TRBD2,TGCAGCGTTAGGGACTATTTTTCCAATGAGCAGTTCTTC,CSVRDYFSNEQFF